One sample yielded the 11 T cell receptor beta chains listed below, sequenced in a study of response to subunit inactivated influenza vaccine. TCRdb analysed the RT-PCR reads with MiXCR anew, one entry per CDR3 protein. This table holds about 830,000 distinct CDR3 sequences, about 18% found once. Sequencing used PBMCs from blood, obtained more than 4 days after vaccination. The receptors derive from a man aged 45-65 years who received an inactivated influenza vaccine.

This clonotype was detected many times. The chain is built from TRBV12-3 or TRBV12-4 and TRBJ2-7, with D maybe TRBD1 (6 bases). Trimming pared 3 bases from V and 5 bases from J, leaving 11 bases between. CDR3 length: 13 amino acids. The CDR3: CASSLATGHEQYF. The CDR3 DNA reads TGTGCCAGCAGTTTGGCGACAGGTCACGAGCAGTACTTC.

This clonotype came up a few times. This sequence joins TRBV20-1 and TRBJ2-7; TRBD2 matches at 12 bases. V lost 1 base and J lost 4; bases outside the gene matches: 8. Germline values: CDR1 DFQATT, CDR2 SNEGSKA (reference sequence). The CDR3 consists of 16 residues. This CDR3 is CSARASGGAGWYEQYF. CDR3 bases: TGCAGTGCTAGAGCTAGCGGGGGGGCGGGATGGTACGAGCAGTACTTC.

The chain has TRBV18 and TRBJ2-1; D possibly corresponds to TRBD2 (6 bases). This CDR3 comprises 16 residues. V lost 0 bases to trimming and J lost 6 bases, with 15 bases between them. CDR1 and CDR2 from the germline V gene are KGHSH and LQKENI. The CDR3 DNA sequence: TGTGCCAGCTCACCACCGGAGGGGATCCCTCTCAATGAGCAGTTCTTC. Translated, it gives CASSPPEGIPLNEQFF. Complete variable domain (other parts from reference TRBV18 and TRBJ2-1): NAGVMQNPRHLVRRRGQEARLRCSPMKGHSHVYWYRQLPEEGLKFMVYLQKENIIDESGMPKERFSAEFPKEGPSILRIQQVVRGDSAAYFCASSPPEGIPLNEQFFGPGTRLTVL.

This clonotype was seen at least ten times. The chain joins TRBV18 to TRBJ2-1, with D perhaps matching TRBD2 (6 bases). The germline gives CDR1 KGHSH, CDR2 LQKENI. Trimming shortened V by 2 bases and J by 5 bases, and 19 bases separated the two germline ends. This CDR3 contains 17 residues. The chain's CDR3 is CASSPMAGSAGNNEQFF. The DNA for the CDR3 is TGTGCCAGCTCACCAATGGCTGGCTCGGCGGGAAACAATGAGCAGTTCTTC.

The CDR3 reads CASSSPGQGSNEQFF. As DNA, the CDR3 is TGTGCCAGCAGCTCCCCGGGACAGGGGTCCAATGAGCAGTTCTTC. The rearrangement joins TRBV7-9 to TRBJ2-1, with 10 positions matching TRBD1. Germline V gene data show CDR1 as SEHNR and CDR2 as FQNEAQ (reference sequence). V shed 4 bases, J shed 6 bases, and the junction held 6 bases outside the gene matches. The CDR3 is made up of 15 amino acids.

The CDR3 region is CASSHQGVQETQYF. The CDR3 DNA reads TGCGCCAGCAGCCACCAGGGGGTTCAAGAGACCCAGTACTTC. V is TRBV5-1 and J is TRBJ2-5; 7 bases agree with TRBD1. The CDR3 spans 14 residues. CDR1 is SGHRS, CDR2 YFSETQ, per germline. V trimming: 4 bases; J trimming: 2 bases; junction bases outside the gene matches: 5. Combining the CDR3 with reference TRBV5-1 and TRBJ2-5 gives the whole variable domain KAGVTQTPRYLIKTRGQQVTLSCSPISGHRSVSWYQQTPGQGLQFLFEYFSETQRNKGNFPGRFSGRQFSNSRSEMNVSTLELGDSALYLCASSHQGVQETQYFGPGTRLLVL.

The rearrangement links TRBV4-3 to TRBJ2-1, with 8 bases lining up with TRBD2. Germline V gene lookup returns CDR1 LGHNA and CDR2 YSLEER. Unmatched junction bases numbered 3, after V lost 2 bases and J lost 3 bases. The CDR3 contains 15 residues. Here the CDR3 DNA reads TGCGCCAGCAGCCAAAGTGGGACTAGCTACAATGAGCAGTTCTTC. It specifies CASSQSGTSYNEQFF.

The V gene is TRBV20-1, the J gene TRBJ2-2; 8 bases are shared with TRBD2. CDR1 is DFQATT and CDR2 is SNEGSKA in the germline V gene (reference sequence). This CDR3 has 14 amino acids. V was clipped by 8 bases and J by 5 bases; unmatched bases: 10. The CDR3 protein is CSPDGLAGTGELFF. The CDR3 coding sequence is TGCAGTCCCGATGGGTTAGCGGGGACCGGGGAGCTGTTTTTT.

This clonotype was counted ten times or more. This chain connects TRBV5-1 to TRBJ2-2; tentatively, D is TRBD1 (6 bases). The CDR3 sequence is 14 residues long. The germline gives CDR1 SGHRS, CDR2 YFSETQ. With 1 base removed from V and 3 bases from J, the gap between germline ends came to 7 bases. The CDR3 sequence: CASSLTGHTGELFF. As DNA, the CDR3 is TGCGCCAGCAGCTTGACAGGGCACACCGGGGAGCTGTTTTTT.

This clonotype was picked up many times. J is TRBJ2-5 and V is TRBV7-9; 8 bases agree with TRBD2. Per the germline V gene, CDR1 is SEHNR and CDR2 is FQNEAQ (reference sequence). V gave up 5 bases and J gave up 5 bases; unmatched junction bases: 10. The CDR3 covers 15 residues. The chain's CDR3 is CASSRNGLAGETQYF. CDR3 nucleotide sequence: TGTGCCAGCAGCCGAAACGGACTAGCCGGGGAGACCCAGTACTTC.

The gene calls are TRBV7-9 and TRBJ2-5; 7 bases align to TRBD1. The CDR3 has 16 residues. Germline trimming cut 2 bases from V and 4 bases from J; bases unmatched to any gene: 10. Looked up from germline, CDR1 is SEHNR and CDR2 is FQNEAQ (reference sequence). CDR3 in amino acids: CASSLKPGQQLETQYF. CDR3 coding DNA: TGTGCCAGCAGCTTAAAACCGGGACAGCAACTAGAGACCCAGTACTTC.